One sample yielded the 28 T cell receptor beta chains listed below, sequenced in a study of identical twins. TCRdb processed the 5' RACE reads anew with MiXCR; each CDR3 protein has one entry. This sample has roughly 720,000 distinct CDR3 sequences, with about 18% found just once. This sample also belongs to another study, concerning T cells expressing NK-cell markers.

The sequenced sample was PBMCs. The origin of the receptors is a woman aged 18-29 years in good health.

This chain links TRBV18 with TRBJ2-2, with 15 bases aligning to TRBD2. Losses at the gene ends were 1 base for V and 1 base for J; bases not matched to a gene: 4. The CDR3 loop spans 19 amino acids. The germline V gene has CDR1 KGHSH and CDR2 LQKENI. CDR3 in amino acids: CASSPLGTSGRRNTGELFF. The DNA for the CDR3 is TGTGCCAGCTCACCACTCGGGACTAGCGGGAGGCGGAACACCGGGGAGCTGTTTTTT.

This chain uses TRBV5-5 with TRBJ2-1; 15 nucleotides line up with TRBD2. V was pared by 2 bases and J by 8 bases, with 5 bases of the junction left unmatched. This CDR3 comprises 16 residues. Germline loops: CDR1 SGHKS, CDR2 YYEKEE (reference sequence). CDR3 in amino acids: CASSLGTSGRLYEQFF. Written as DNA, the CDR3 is TGTGCCAGCAGCTTAGGGACTAGCGGGAGGCTCTATGAGCAGTTCTTC.

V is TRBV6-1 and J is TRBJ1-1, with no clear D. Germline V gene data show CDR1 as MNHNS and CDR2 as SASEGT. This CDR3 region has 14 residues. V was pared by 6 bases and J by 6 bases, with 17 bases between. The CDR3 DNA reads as TGTGCCAGCAGCGACGGCCGAGGACCTGCTGAAGCTTTCTTT. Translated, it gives CASSDGRGPAEAFF.

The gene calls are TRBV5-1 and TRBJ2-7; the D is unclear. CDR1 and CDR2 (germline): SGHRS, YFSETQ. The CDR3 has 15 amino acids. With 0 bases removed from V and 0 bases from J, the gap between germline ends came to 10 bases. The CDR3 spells CASSLEPAHSYEQYF. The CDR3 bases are TGCGCCAGCAGCTTGGAGCCAGCCCACTCCTACGAGCAGTACTTC.

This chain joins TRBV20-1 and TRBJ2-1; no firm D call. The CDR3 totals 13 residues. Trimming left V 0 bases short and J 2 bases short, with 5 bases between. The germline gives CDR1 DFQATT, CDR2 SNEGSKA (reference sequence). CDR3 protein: CSARDGAYNEQFF. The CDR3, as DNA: TGCAGTGCTAGAGATGGTGCCTACAATGAGCAGTTCTTC.

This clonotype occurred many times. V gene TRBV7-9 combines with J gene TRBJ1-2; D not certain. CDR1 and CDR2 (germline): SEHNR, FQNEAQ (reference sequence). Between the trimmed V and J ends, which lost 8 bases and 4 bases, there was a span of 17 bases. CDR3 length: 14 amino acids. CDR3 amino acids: CASRPFGPGYGYTF. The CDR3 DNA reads TGTGCCAGCCGACCGTTCGGACCCGGCTATGGCTACACCTTC.

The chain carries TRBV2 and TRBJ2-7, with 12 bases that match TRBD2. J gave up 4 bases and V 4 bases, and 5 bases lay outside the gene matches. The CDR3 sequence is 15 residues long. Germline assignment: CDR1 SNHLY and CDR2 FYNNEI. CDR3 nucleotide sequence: TGTGCCAGCAGTGGTCCGACTAGCGGGAGATACGAGCAGTACTTC. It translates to CASSGPTSGRYEQYF.

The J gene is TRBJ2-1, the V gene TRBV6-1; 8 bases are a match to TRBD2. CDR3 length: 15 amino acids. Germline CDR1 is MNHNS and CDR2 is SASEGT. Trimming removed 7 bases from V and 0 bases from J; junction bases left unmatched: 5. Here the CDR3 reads CASTPSGSSYNEQFF. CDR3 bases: TGTGCCAGCACCCCCAGCGGGAGCTCCTACAATGAGCAGTTCTTC.

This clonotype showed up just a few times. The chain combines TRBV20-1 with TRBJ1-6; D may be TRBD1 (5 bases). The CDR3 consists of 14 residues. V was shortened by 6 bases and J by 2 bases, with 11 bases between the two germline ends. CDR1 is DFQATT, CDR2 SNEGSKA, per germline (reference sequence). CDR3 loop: CSAHADTYNSPLHF. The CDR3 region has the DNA TGCAGTGCCCACGCGGACACCTATAATTCACCCCTCCACTTT.

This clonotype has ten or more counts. The CDR3 DNA reads TGTGCCAGCAGCTTGGTCGGGGCGAGCTCCTACAATGAGCAGTTCTTC. Amino acids: CASSLVGASSYNEQFF. The chain carries TRBV5-5 and TRBJ2-1; perhaps D is TRBD1 or TRBD2 (5 bases each). The CDR3 has 16 residues. The germline gives CDR1 SGHKS, CDR2 YYEKEE (reference sequence). V dropped 0 bases and J dropped 0 bases, with 10 bases sitting between them.

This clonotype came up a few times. The CDR3 DNA is TGTGCCAGCAGTTACCTCGGGACTATTTACAATGAGCAGTTCTTC. Translating it yields CASSYLGTIYNEQFF. The chain has TRBV6-5 and TRBJ2-1; TRBD2 agrees at 7 bases. Germline-derived CDR1 and CDR2 are MNHEY and SVGAGI. After removal of 2 bases from V and 4 bases from J, the junction contained 5 bases not matched to a gene. The CDR3 covers 15 residues.

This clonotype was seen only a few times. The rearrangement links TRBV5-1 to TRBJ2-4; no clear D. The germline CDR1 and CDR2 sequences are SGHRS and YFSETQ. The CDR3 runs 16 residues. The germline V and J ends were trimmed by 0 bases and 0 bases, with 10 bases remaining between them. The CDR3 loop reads CASSLGQGEAKNIQYF. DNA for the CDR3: TGCGCCAGCAGCTTGGGACAAGGAGAAGCCAAAAACATTCAGTACTTC.

The CDR3 sequence is CASSPTPGYEQFF. CDR3 nucleotides: TGTGCCAGCAGCCCGACGCCGGGGTATGAGCAGTTCTTC. The chain links TRBV7-2 to TRBJ2-1, with D tentatively TRBD2 (5 bases). The CDR3 is 13 residues long. The germline CDR1 and CDR2 sequences are SGHTA and FQGNSA. Trimming took off 5 bases at V and 8 bases at J, with 13 bases between the two ends.

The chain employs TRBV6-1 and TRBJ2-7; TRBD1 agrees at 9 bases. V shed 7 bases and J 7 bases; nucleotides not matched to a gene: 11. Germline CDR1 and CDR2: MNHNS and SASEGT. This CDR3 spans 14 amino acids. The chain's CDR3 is CASNPGTGKGEQYF. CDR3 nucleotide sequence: TGTGCCAGCAACCCCGGGACAGGGAAAGGAGAGCAGTACTTC.

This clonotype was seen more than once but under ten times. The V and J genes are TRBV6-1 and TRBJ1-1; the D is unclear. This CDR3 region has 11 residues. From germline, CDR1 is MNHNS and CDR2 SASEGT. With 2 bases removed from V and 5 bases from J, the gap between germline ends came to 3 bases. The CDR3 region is CASSEHTEAFF. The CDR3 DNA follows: TGTGCCAGCAGTGAACATACTGAAGCTTTCTTT.

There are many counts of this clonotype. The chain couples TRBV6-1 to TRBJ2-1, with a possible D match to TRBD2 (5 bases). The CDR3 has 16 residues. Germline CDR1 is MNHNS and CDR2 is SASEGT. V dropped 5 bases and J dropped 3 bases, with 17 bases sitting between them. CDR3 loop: CASSRIAVRDYNEQFF. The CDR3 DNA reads TGTGCCAGCAGTCGAATCGCGGTACGGGACTACAATGAGCAGTTCTTC.

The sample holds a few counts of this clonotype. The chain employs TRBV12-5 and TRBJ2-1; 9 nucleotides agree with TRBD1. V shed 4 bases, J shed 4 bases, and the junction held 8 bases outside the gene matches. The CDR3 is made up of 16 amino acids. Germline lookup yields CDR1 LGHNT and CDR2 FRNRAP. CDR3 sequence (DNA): TGTGCTAGTGGTTCCATCCCGGGACAGGGATACAATGAGCAGTTCTTC. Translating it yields CASGSIPGQGYNEQFF.

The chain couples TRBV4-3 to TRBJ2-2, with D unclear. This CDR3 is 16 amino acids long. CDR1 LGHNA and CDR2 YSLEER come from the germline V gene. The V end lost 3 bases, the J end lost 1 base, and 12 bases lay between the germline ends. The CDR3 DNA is TGCGCCAGCAGCCAGTCTAGACTTTTGAACACCGGGGAGCTGTTTTTT. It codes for CASSQSRLLNTGELFF.

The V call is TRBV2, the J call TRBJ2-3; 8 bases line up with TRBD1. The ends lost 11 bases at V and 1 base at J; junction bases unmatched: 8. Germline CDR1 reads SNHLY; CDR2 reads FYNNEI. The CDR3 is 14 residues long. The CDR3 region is CALSRGRGTDTQYF. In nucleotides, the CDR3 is TGTGCCCTTTCCAGGGGGCGCGGCACAGATACGCAGTATTTT. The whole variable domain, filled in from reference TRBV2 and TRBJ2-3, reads EPEVTQTPSHQVTQMGQEVILRCVPISNHLYFYWYRQILGQKVEFLVSFYNNEISEKSEIFDDQFSVERPDGSNFTLKIRSTKLEDSAMYFCALSRGRGTDTQYFGPGTRLTVL.

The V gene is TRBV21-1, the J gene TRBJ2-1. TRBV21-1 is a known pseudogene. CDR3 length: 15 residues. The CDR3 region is CASSPHLSSCNEQFF. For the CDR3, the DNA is TGTGCCAGCAGCCCCCATCTAAGCTCCTGCAATGAGCAGTTCTTC.

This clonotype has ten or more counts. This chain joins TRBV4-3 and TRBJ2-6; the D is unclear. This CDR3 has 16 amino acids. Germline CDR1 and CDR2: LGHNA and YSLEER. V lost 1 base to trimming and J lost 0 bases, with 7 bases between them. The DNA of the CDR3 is TGCGCCAGCAGCCAAGGGGCCGACTCTGGGGCCAACGTCCTGACTTTC. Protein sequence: CASSQGADSGANVLTF.

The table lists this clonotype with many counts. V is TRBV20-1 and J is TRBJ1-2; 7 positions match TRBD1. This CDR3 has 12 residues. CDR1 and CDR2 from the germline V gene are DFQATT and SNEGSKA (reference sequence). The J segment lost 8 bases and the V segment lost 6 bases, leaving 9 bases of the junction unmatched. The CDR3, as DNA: TGCAGTGCCCAGTGGACAGGCCTCGGCTACACCTTC. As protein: CSAQWTGLGYTF.

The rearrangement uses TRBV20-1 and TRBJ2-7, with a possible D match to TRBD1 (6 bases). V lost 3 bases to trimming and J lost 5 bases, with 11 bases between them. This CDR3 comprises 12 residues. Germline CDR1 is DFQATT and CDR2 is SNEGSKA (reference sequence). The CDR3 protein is CSAREQGHEQYF. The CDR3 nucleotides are TGCAGTGCTAGGGAACAGGGACACGAGCAGTACTTC.

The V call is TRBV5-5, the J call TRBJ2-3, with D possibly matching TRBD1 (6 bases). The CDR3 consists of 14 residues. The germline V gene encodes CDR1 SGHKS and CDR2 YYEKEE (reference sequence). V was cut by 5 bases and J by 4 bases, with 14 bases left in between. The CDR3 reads CASRELGAADTQYF. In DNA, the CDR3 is TGTGCCAGCAGGGAATTGGGGGCGGCAGATACGCAGTATTTT. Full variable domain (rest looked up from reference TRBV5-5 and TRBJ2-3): DAGVTQSPTHLIKTRGQQVTLRCSPISGHKSVSWYQQVLGQGPQFIFQYYEKEERGRGNFPDRFSARQFPNYSSELNVNALLLGDSALYLCASRELGAADTQYFGPGTRLTVL.

The CDR3 loop is CASSLSTSGGTDTQYF. Here the CDR3 DNA reads TGTGCCAGCAGCTTATCGACTAGCGGGGGCACAGATACGCAGTATTTT. This chain links TRBV7-2 with TRBJ2-3, with 11 nucleotides matching TRBD2. The germline V gene has CDR1 SGHTA and CDR2 FQGNSA. J was trimmed by 1 base and V by 2 bases; bases with no gene match: 2. This CDR3 contains 16 residues. Filled out from reference TRBV7-2 and TRBJ2-3, the complete variable domain reads GAGVSQSPSNKVTEKGKDVELRCDPISGHTALYWYRQSLGQGLEFLIYFQGNSAPDKSGLPSDRFSAERTGGSVSTLTIQRTQQEDSAVYLCASSLSTSGGTDTQYFGPGTRLTVL.

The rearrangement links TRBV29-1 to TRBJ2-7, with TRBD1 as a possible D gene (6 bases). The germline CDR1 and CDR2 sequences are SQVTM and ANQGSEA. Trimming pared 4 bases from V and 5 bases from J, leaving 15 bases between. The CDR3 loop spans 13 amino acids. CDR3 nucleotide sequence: TGCAGCGTTGCTGGTACAGGGCCAAACGAGCAGTACTTC. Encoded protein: CSVAGTGPNEQYF.

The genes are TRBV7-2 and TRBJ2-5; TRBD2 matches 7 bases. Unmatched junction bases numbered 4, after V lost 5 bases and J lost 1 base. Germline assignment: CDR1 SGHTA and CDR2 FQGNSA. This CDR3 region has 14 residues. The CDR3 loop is CASSEAGTQETQYF. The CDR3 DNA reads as TGTGCCAGCAGCGAAGCGGGAACCCAAGAGACCCAGTACTTC.

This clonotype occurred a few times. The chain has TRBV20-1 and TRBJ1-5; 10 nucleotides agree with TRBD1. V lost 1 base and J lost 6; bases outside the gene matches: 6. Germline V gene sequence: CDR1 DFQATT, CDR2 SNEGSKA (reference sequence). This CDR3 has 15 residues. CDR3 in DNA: TGCAGTGCTAGAGGGGCCGGGACAGGGGTTCAGCCCCAGCATTTT. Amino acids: CSARGAGTGVQPQHF.